This T cell receptor (beta chain) was captured by sequencing in a study of blood T cell repertoires in COVID-19. Study-level background: Some COVID-19 samples were acute and others convalescent; all came from the United States, Italy and Spain.

There are 12 residues in the CDR3. Germline-derived CDR1 and CDR2 are GTSNPN and SVGIG (reference sequence). V lost 6 bases, J lost 5 bases, and 10 bases lay in between. Sequenced by immunoSEQ multiplex PCR; TCRdb stores in-frame clones only, minus some. The sample holds some 270,000 clones; 70% to 90% are singletons and the top ten take 0.87%. This clonotype originated in a human donor with COVID-19, enrolled during active disease. The donor label of this sample is uncertain. The sequencing sample was made of peripheral blood. The V gene is TRBV30, the J gene TRBJ1-4, with a possible D match to TRBD1 (6 bases). CDR3 residues: CACRQENEKLFF. For the CDR3, the DNA is TGTGCCTGCAGACAGGAGAATGAAAAACTGTTTTTT.